These T cell receptor beta chains were read from a single sample in a study of siplizumab effects on memory and regulatory T cells. Some clones are missing from TCRdb's copy, which holds only in-frame ones; the method was immunoSEQ multiplex PCR. There are about 120,000 clones in the sample; around 94% occur only once, and roughly 1.7% lies in the top ten. The material sequenced was non-Treg CD4+ T cells sorted from blood. The receptors were gathered from a human donor in good health. Both conserved end residues are part of each CDR3. Each record gives: V gene, D gene, J gene, CDR3 protein. A D gene is named only where the DNA matches it firmly.

v_call: TRBV5-8; d_call: TRBD2; j_call: TRBJ2-3; cdr3_aa: CASRPSGSRNTQYF
v_call: TRBV6-5; d_call: NA; j_call: TRBJ2-1; cdr3_aa: CATQGGLPIREQFF
v_call: TRBV6-1; d_call: NA; j_call: TRBJ1-6; cdr3_aa: CASSDVLGSPLHF
v_call: TRBV6-1; d_call: NA; j_call: TRBJ1-2; cdr3_aa: CASSFGINYGYTF
v_call: TRBV12-5; d_call: NA; j_call: TRBJ2-3; cdr3_aa: CASVPRLSHSDTQYF
v_call: TRBV7-9; d_call: NA; j_call: TRBJ1-1; cdr3_aa: CASSRGRTEAFF
v_call: TRBV19; d_call: TRBD1; j_call: TRBJ2-5; cdr3_aa: CASSKSFPGQGPQTQYF
v_call: TRBV2; d_call: TRBD1; j_call: TRBJ2-7; cdr3_aa: CASSGTGGSYEQYF
v_call: TRBV5-1; d_call: NA; j_call: NA; cdr3_aa: CASSSQAYSYEQYF
v_call: TRBV6-4; d_call: TRBD2; j_call: TRBJ2-1; cdr3_aa: CASSWTSASSYNEQFF
v_call: TRBV6-5; d_call: NA; j_call: TRBJ1-1; cdr3_aa: CASRGAFF
v_call: TRBV5-1; d_call: TRBD1; j_call: TRBJ2-7; cdr3_aa: CASSFETGGLWEQYF
v_call: TRBV27; d_call: NA; j_call: TRBJ2-1; cdr3_aa: CASNRPGPANEQFF
v_call: TRBV6-1; d_call: TRBD1; j_call: TRBJ1-2; cdr3_aa: CAFRQGGNGYTF
v_call: TRBV5-6; d_call: NA; j_call: TRBJ2-7; cdr3_aa: CASREWGVLHEQYF
v_call: TRBV6-5; d_call: NA; j_call: TRBJ1-3; cdr3_aa: CASSTRNTIYF
v_call: TRBV5-1; d_call: TRBD1; j_call: TRBJ1-2; cdr3_aa: CASSRQGLGYGYTF
v_call: TRBV7-9; d_call: NA; j_call: TRBJ1-4; cdr3_aa: CASSPGYQEKLFF
v_call: TRBV7-3; d_call: NA; j_call: TRBJ2-1; cdr3_aa: CASSPTGNYNEQFF
v_call: TRBV2; d_call: NA; j_call: TRBJ1-3; cdr3_aa: CASSEDSVSGNTIYF
v_call: TRBV29-1; d_call: NA; j_call: TRBJ2-3; cdr3_aa: CSVEVGATDTQYF
v_call: TRBV7-3; d_call: NA; j_call: TRBJ2-5; cdr3_aa: CASSYGMSAGQETQYF
v_call: TRBV4-1; d_call: NA; j_call: TRBJ2-3; cdr3_aa: CASSQVGRGRTDTQYF
v_call: TRBV4-1; d_call: TRBD1; j_call: TRBJ1-3; cdr3_aa: CASSRQGAFFSGNTIYF
v_call: TRBV4-1; d_call: TRBD1; j_call: TRBJ2-6; cdr3_aa: CASSRGQGPVSGANVLTF
v_call: TRBV6-1; d_call: TRBD1; j_call: TRBJ2-5; cdr3_aa: CASADRGKGETQYF
v_call: TRBV5-1; d_call: TRBD2; j_call: TRBJ2-2; cdr3_aa: CASSPGGSGWKLFF
v_call: TRBV10-1; d_call: TRBD1; j_call: TRBJ2-1; cdr3_aa: CASSEGQGSSYNEQFF